The entry that follows covers one T cell receptor beta chain sequence. What it binds is not known. The entry originates in a study of lymphopenia after photon versus proton radiotherapy. Overall study findings and caveats: Relative stability marked proton patients; photon patients lost diversity and naive cells. Oligoclonal CD8+ Temra expansion after nadir drove photon patients' diversity drop.

The protocol was immunoSEQ multiplex PCR, while the TCRdb copy is restricted to in-frame clones and leaves out a portion. The table shows 150,000 to 200,000 clones, with approximately 90% occurring only once. Germline V lookup: CDR1 SGHNT, CDR2 YENEEA. V was clipped by 8 bases and J by 0 bases; unmatched bases: 7. CDR3 size: 15 residues. Here the sequenced sample was peripheral blood, taken from a patient treated with photon-based radiotherapy. This sequence was found in a man in his fifties with gastric cancer. The chain is built from TRBV11-3 and TRBJ2-1; the match to TRBD2 covers 7 bases. The CDR3 bases are TGTGCCAGCCAGCGGGGCCGAAGCTCCTACAATGAGCAGTTCTTC. Amino acid sequence: CASQRGRSSYNEQFF. The full variable domain, with the rest looked up from reference TRBV11-3 and TRBJ2-1, is EAGVVQSPRYKIIEKKQPVAFWCNPISGHNTLYWYLQNLGQGPELLIRYENEEAVDDSQLPKDRFSAERLKGVDSTLKIQPAELGDSAVYLCASQRGRSSYNEQFFGPGTRLTVL.